The clone carrying this T cell receptor beta chain was detected once. The sample is drawn from a study of blood T cell repertoires in COVID-19. Study-wide context: Acute-phase and convalescent COVID-19 samples originated in the United States, Italy and Spain. Nucleic acid was either cDNA or gDNA, and it came from T cells, B-cell-depleted T cells, or PBMCs.

Authors' analysis steps: By means of reference gene primer amplification, nucleated cell counts were estimated. Profiled with immunoSEQ multiplex PCR; TCRdb holds only in-frame clones, not every one. V, J and clone size are taken as reported in that table, and D and trimming were inferred from the DNA itself. The sample lists 250,000 to 400,000 clones, around 90% seen once, with approximately 2.9% in the top ten. Seattle patient enrollment occurred during active infection, with longitudinal follow-up thereafter. V lost 5 bases, J lost 5 bases, and 10 bases lay in between. Per the germline V gene, CDR1 is SGHAT and CDR2 is FQNNGV. The CDR3 extends over 13 amino acids.

The sequence was collected from a woman aged 25-40 years with COVID-19, enrolled during active disease. The sample was peripheral blood. The chain carries TRBV11-2 and TRBJ2-4, with D perhaps TRBD2 (7 bases). The CDR3 bases are TGTGCCAGCAGCCCCGGGGGGCAAAACATTCAGTACTTC. This gives the protein CASSPGGQNIQYF. The full variable domain, its missing parts supplied by reference TRBV11-2 and TRBJ2-4, is EAGVAQSPRYKIIEKRQSVAFWCNPISGHATLYWYQQILGQGPKLLIQFQNNGVVDDSQLPKDRFSAERLKGVDSTLKIQPAKLEDSAVYLCASSPGGQNIQYFGAGTRLSVL.